This TCR beta chain was found in a study of graft-versus-host responses after intestinal transplantation. Study information: Transplants were multivisceral, liver-intestinal, or isolated intestinal. Anti-thymocyte globulin induction, then tacrolimus and steroids for about three years, went to all recipients. Notes on the study in general: Present in recipient marrow, GvH clones included some that appeared first in ileum or blood.

Trimming stripped 1 base from V and 4 bases from J, with 13 bases between. The CDR3 consists of 15 residues. Per germline, CDR1 MNHNS and CDR2 SASEGT. About this clone itself: The antigen is unknown.

The repertoire was sequenced with immunoSEQ multiplex PCR; TCRdb's copy has only in-frame clones and lacks some. The table shows about 19,000 clones, with around 76% occurring only once. Grafts had their tissue processed, releasing intraepithelial and lamina propria lymphocytes. The V gene is TRBV6-1, the J gene TRBJ1-2; TRBD1 is a possible D gene (5 bases). The source of this sequence is a human patient who received an intestinal transplant, so some T cells may come from the graft donor. Sample: ileum tissue, taken about 20 days after intestinal transplant. CDR3: CASSEVLSGSYGYTF. CDR3 in DNA: TGTGCCAGCAGTGAAGTTCTTTCAGGGTCCTATGGCTACACCTTC.